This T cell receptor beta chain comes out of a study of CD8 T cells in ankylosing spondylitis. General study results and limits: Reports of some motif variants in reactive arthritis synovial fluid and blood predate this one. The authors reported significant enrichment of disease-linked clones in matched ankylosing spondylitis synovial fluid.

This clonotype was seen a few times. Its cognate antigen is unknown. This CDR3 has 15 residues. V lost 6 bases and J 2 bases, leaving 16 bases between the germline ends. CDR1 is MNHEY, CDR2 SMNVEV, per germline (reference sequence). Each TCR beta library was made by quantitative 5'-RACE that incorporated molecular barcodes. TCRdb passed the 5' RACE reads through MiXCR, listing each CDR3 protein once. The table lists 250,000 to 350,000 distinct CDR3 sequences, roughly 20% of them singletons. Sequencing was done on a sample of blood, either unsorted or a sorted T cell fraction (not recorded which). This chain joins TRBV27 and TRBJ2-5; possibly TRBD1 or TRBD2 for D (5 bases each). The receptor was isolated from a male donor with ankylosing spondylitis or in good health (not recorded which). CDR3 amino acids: CASSTPRDGQETQYF. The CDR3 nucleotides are TGTGCCAGCAGCACTCCCCGGGACGGACAAGAGACCCAGTACTTC.